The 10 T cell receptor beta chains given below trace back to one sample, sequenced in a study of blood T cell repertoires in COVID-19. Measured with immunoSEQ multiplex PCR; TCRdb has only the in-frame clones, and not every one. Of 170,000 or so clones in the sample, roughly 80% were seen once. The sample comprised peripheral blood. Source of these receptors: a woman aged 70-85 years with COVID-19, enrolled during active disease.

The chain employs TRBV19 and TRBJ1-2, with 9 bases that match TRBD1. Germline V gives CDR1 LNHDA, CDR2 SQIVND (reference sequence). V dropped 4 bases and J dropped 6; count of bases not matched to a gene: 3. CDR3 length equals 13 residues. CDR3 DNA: TGTGCCAGTAGTAGGGGACAGGGAAATGGCTACACCTTC. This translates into CASSRGQGNGYTF. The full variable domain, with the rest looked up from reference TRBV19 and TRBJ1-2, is DGGITQSPKYLFRKEGQNVTLSCEQNLNHDAMYWYRQDPGQGLRLIYYSQIVNDFQKGDIAEGYSVSREKKESFPLTVTSAQKNPTAFYLCASSRGQGNGYTFGSGTRLTVV.

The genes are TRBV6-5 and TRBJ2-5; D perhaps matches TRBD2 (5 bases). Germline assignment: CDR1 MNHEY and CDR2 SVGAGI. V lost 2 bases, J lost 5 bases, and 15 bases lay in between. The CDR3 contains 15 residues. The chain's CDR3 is CASSYAWRMRETQYF. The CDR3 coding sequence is TGTGCCAGCAGTTACGCGTGGAGGATGAGGGAGACCCAGTACTTC.

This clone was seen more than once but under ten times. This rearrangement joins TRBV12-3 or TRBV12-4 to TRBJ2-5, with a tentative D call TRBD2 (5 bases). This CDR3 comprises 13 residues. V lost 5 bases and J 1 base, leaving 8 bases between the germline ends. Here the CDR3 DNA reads TGTGCCAGCAGTAGCGGAGCCCAAGAGACCCAGTACTTC. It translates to CASSSGAQETQYF.

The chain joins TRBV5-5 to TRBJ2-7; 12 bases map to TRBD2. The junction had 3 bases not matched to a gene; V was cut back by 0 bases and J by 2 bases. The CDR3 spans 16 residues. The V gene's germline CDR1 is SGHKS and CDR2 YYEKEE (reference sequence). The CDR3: CASSLDGTSGPYEQYF. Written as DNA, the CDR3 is TGTGCCAGCAGCTTGGATGGGACTAGCGGGCCCTACGAGCAGTACTTC.

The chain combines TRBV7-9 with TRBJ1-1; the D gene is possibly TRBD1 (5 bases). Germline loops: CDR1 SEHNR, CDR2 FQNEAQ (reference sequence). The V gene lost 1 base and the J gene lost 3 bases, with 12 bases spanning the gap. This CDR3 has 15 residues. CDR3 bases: TGTGCCAGCAGCTTAGAGGCAGGGAGGCACACTGAAGCTTTCTTT. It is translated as CASSLEAGRHTEAFF.

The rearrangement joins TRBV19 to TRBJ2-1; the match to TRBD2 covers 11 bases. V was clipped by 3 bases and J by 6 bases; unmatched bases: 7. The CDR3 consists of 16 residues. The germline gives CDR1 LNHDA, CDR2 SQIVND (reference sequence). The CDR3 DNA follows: TGTGCCAGTAGTATGAAGACTAGCGGGATGGGCAATGAGCAGTTCTTC. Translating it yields CASSMKTSGMGNEQFF.

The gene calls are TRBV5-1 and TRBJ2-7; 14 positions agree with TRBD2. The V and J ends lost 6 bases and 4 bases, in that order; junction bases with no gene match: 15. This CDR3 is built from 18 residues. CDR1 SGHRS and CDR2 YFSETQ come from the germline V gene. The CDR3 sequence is CASTSGLAGDGVRYEQYF. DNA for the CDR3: TGCGCCAGCACCTCGGGACTAGCGGGAGATGGGGTTCGGTACGAGCAGTACTTC.

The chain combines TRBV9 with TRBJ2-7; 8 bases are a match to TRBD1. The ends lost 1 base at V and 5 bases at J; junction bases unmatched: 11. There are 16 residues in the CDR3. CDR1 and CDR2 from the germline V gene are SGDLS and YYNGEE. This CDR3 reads CASSVRQGAVGDEQYF. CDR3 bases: TGTGCCAGCAGCGTAAGGCAGGGGGCGGTAGGAGACGAGCAGTACTTC. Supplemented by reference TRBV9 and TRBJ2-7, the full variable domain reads DSGVTQTPKHLITATGQRVTLRCSPRSGDLSVYWYQQSLDQGLQFLIQYYNGEERAKGNILERFSAQQFPDLHSELNLSSLELGDSALYFCASSVRQGAVGDEQYFGPGTRLTVT.

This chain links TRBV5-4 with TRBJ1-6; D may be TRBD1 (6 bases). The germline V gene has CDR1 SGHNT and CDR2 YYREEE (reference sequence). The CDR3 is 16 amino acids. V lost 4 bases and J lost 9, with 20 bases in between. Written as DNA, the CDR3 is TGTGCCAGCAGCCCCAGTCTTTCAGGACAGCGTTCACCCCTCCACTTT. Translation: CASSPSLSGQRSPLHF.

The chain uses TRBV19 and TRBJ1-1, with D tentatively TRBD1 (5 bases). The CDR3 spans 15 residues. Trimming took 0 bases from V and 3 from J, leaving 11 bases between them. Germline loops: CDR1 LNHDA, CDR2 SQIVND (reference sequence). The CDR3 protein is CASSIDPGWHTEAFF. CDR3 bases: TGTGCCAGTAGTATAGACCCAGGGTGGCACACTGAAGCTTTCTTT.